The present T cell receptor beta chain was sequenced within a study of T cell changes during pregnancy in multiple sclerosis. Some clones are missing from TCRdb's copy, which holds only in-frame ones; the method was immunoSEQ multiplex PCR. The profile shows roughly 42,000 clones, roughly nine tenths of them singletons. Germline V CDR1 and CDR2: SGHDN, FVKESK. This CDR3 has 15 residues. V was pared by 3 bases and J by 3 bases, with 5 bases of the junction left unmatched. The TCR was taken from a female donor with multiple sclerosis, enrolled in a pregnancy study. This chain connects TRBV14 to TRBJ1-2; the match to TRBD1 covers 9 bases. The input for sequencing was CD4+ T cells from peripheral blood mononuclear cells, taken in the first trimester of pregnancy. The CDR3 nucleotides are TGTGCCAGCAGCCACCTGACAGGGGGAGACTATGGCTACACCTTC. This sequence encodes CASSHLTGGDYGYTF.